Below are 20 T cell receptor beta chains sequenced from a single sample in a study of graft-versus-host responses after intestinal transplantation. Produced via immunoSEQ multiplex PCR; TCRdb's table is partial and in-frame only. The sample has 84,000 or so clones, 80% to 85% seen once. Their antigens remain unidentified. Sequences were derived from unstimulated CD4+ T cells sorted from spleen or lymph node cells, sampled before intestinal transplant. Receptors originate from a human donor who received an intestinal transplant.

The chain carries TRBV7-6 and TRBJ1-6; 9 nucleotides agree with TRBD1. V dropped 5 bases and J dropped 8; count of bases not matched to a gene: 7. Germline loops: CDR1 SGHVS, CDR2 FNYEAQ. The CDR3 consists of 15 residues. The DNA for the CDR3 is TGTGCCAGCAGCCAGACAACAGGGGGCGATTCACCCCTCCACTTT. The encoded protein is CASSQTTGGDSPLHF. The full variable domain, completed using reference TRBV7-6 and TRBJ1-6, is GAGVSQSPRYKVTKRGQDVALRCDPISGHVSLYWYRQALGQGPEFLTYFNYEAQQDKSGLPNDRFSAERPEGSISTLTIQRTEQRDSAMYRCASSQTTGGDSPLHFGNGTRLTVT.

A remark on this clone: At one boundary the junction diverges from the germline segment, which might be a read error. The same CDR3 arises from other DNA sequences in this sample as well. The chain has TRBV2 and TRBJ1-6; a weak D match, TRBD1 (5 bases). The V gene's germline CDR1 is SNHLY and CDR2 FYNNEI. This CDR3 spans 14 amino acids. The CDR3 bases are TGCGCCAGGCGACAGAGCTCCTATAATTCACCCCTCCACTTT. It translates to CARRQSSYNSPLHF.

The gene calls are TRBV28 and TRBJ1-5, with 7 bases identical to TRBD1. Trimming cost V 6 bases and J 7 bases; bases outside gene matches: 12. Germline CDR1 reads MDHEN; CDR2 reads SYDVKM. The CDR3 is 15 residues long. CDR3 sequence: CASSIQGRRGQPQHF. The DNA for the CDR3 is TGTGCCAGCAGCATACAGGGGAGGCGAGGCCAGCCCCAGCATTTT.

This chain joins TRBV7-9 and TRBJ2-6, with unresolved D. CDR1 is SEHNR, CDR2 FQNEAQ, per germline (reference sequence). Trimming removed 3 bases from V and 0 bases from J, with 9 bases in between. The CDR3 sequence is 16 residues long. CDR3 nucleotides: TGTGCCAGCAGCTTTTTCGGGTCCTCTGGGGCCAACGTCCTGACTTTC. Its protein product is CASSFFGSSGANVLTF.

The J gene is TRBJ2-7, the V gene TRBV23-1; weak D call: TRBD1 (6 bases). TRBV23-1 is assigned to the ORF class and has an uncertain function. The CDR3 is 14 amino acids. Trimming stripped 8 bases from V and 4 bases from J, with 18 bases between. The CDR3 nucleotides are TGCGCCAGCCAGTACCCGCCCAGGGGTTACGAGCAGTACTTC. This codes for CASQYPPRGYEQYF.

The V and J genes are TRBV10-3 and TRBJ1-3; D may be TRBD1 (5 bases). The CDR3 consists of 17 residues. V dropped 0 bases and J dropped 2 bases, with 14 bases sitting between them. Germline assignment: CDR1 ENHRY and CDR2 SYGVKD. The chain's CDR3 is CAISESPPGTPGNTIYF. CDR3 in DNA: TGTGCCATCAGTGAGTCACCCCCCGGGACTCCTGGAAACACCATATATTTT.

The V call is TRBV5-1, the J call TRBJ2-7; TRBD1 agrees at 9 bases. The CDR3 extends over 14 amino acids. Germline V lookup: CDR1 SGHRS, CDR2 YFSETQ. Trimming took 0 bases from V and 3 from J; bases not matched to a gene: 1. Written as DNA, the CDR3 is TGCGCCAGCAGCTTGGGACAGGGGGTCTACGAGCAGTACTTC. Amino acid sequence: CASSLGQGVYEQYF.

This clone was observed a single time. Germline is not matched at one junction end, which may reflect a read error. The genes are TRBV30 and TRBJ1-1; 9 nucleotides agree with TRBD1. This CDR3 is 15 amino acids long. Looked up from germline, CDR1 is GTSNPN and CDR2 is SVGIG (reference sequence). The CDR3 loop is CARRGKTGGFTEAFF. The CDR3 DNA reads as TGTGCCAGGAGGGGAAAGACAGGGGGTTTCACTGAAGCTTTCTTT.

This clone was seen a few times. V gene TRBV30 combines with J gene TRBJ1-1; TRBD1 matches at 8 bases. The ends lost 1 base at V and 3 bases at J; junction bases unmatched: 7. The CDR3 runs to 15 residues. Germline V gives CDR1 GTSNPN, CDR2 SVGIG (reference sequence). The CDR3 loop reads CAWSGTQGADTEAFF. CDR3 DNA: TGTGCCTGGAGTGGTACCCAGGGGGCGGACACTGAAGCTTTCTTT.

The gene calls are TRBV5-4 and TRBJ2-5; 9 bases fit TRBD1. The V and J ends lost 2 bases and 5 bases, in that order; junction bases with no gene match: 10. The germline gives CDR1 SGHNT, CDR2 YYREEE (reference sequence). The CDR3 sequence is 16 residues long. The chain's CDR3 is CASSFPGTGWRETQYF. CDR3 bases: TGTGCCAGCAGCTTCCCCGGGACAGGGTGGAGGGAGACCCAGTACTTC.

The V gene is TRBV2, the J gene TRBJ2-3; 8 bases fit TRBD2. The ends lost 11 bases at V and 2 bases at J; junction bases unmatched: 9. The CDR3 has 14 residues. Germline V gene data show CDR1 as SNHLY and CDR2 as FYNNEI. Written as DNA, the CDR3 is TGTGCCCGCTCGTCGGGGGGGTTCACAGATACGCAGTATTTT. Translation gives CARSSGGFTDTQYF.

This chain uses TRBV29-1 with TRBJ1-1; no firm D call. This CDR3 has 13 residues. V lost 1 base and J 0 bases, leaving 6 bases between the germline ends. In germline, CDR1 is SQVTM, CDR2 ANQGSEA. The CDR3 region is CSVEGQVNTEAFF. The CDR3 nucleotides are TGCAGCGTTGAAGGGCAGGTGAACACTGAAGCTTTCTTT.

The chain joins TRBV28 to TRBJ2-1; tentatively, D is TRBD2 (6 bases). Germline loops: CDR1 MDHEN, CDR2 SYDVKM. V was cut by 1 base and J by 5 bases, with 12 bases left in between. The CDR3 sequence is 15 residues long. The CDR3 nucleotides read TGTGCCAGCAGTTTATTACTAGCAGAAAACAATGAGCAGTTCTTC. Amino acid sequence: CASSLLLAENNEQFF.

The chain links TRBV21-1 to TRBJ2-7; the table names TRBD1, a call not compared with the DNA. TRBV21-1 corresponds to a pseudogene. The CDR3 is 13 residues long. The CDR3 sequence is CASSTRQPYEQYF. In DNA form, the CDR3 reads TGTGCCAGCAGCACTAGACAGCCCTACGAGCAGTACTTC.

This chain joins TRBV5-1 and TRBJ2-7, with 9 bases aligning to TRBD1. The CDR3 extends over 15 amino acids. Germline V gene sequence: CDR1 SGHRS, CDR2 YFSETQ. V gave up 4 bases and J gave up 7 bases; unmatched junction bases: 12. In DNA form, the CDR3 reads TGCGCCAGCAGCCCGGCCGGGACAGGGTATGAAGAGCAGTACTTC. Its protein is CASSPAGTGYEEQYF.

This rearrangement joins TRBV28 to TRBJ1-2; D gene unclear. This CDR3 has 12 amino acids. V shed 2 bases and J shed 8 bases, with 9 bases lying between them. CDR1 is MDHEN and CDR2 is SYDVKM in the germline V gene. DNA for the CDR3: TGTGCCAGCAGTTTACAGAGGAAGGGCTACACCTTC. This translates into CASSLQRKGYTF.

The J gene is TRBJ2-3, the V gene TRBV11-1, with TRBD2 matching 14 bases. Germline CDR1 and CDR2: SGHAT and FQDESV (reference sequence). After removal of 3 bases from V and 6 bases from J, the junction contained 5 bases not matched to a gene. This CDR3 comprises 16 residues. The CDR3 sequence: CASSFRLAGGLDTQYF. The CDR3 DNA is TGTGCCAGCAGCTTCAGACTAGCGGGGGGGCTGGATACGCAGTATTTT.

This clone occurred a few times. The chain combines TRBV6-4 with TRBJ1-2; TRBD1 matches 8 bases. This CDR3 spans 13 amino acids. Looked up from germline, CDR1 is MRHNA and CDR2 is SNTAGT. The CDR3 reads CETPGGEDYGYTF. CDR3 nucleotides: TGTGAAACCCCAGGGGGCGAGGACTATGGCTACACCTTC.

The chain links TRBV6-5 to TRBJ2-1; D possibly corresponds to TRBD1 (6 bases). CDR1 is MNHEY and CDR2 is SVGAGI in the germline V gene. The CDR3 is 13 amino acids. The ends were cut back, 6 bases at V and 8 bases at J, with 14 bases in the middle. The CDR3 sequence is CASSRGRGDEQFF. In nucleotides, the CDR3 is TGTGCCAGCAGCAGGGGCCGGGGCGATGAGCAGTTCTTC.

The chain combines TRBV11-3 with TRBJ2-5; possibly TRBD2 for D (6 bases). V was pared by 5 bases and J by 7 bases, with 11 bases between. CDR1 is SGHNT and CDR2 is YENEEA in the germline V gene. CDR3 length equals 12 residues. CDR3 amino acids: CASSQLGGTQYF. As DNA, the CDR3 is TGTGCCAGCAGCCAGCTGGGGGGGACCCAGTACTTC.